This T cell receptor beta chain emerged from a study of regulatory T cells in long-lasting Graves disease. Study overall: Treatment with antithyroid drugs for over 5 years, together with positive TSH receptor antibodies, meant persistent Graves' disease.

Combining iRepertoire HTBI primers with Arm-PCR of CDR3 regions, the authors built TCR beta libraries. TCRdb independently ran MiXCR on the multiplex PCR reads; one entry per CDR3 protein. The data show 450,000 or so distinct CDR3 sequences, with roughly 22% seen just once and roughly 14% held by the top ten. This CDR3 spans 15 amino acids. Germline CDR1 reads SGHTA; CDR2 reads FQGNSA. The V end lost 2 bases, the J end lost 2 bases, and 12 bases lay between the germline ends. Broader study findings: Limited samples may have lowered accuracy. Persistent disease was characterized by preferential usage of TRBV28, TRBJ1-2 and TRBJ2-5.

Time point in this sample: persistent/refractory GD, antithyroid drugs over 5 years with positive TRAb. The TCR library was made from RNA extracted from PBMCs. An endocrinology unit in Xi'an, China, supplied the patients. This clonotype appeared many times. Its target is not known. Sequenced here: peripheral blood mononuclear cells (PBMCs), sampled when the disease was refractory, from a patient treated with antithyroid drugs. This clonotype originated in a female donor with Graves disease. This sequence joins TRBV7-2 and TRBJ2-5, with D perhaps matching TRBD1 (6 bases). CDR3 region: CASSLYEGQQETQYF. CDR3 coding DNA: TGTGCCAGCAGCTTATACGAAGGACAGCAAGAGACCCAGTACTTC.